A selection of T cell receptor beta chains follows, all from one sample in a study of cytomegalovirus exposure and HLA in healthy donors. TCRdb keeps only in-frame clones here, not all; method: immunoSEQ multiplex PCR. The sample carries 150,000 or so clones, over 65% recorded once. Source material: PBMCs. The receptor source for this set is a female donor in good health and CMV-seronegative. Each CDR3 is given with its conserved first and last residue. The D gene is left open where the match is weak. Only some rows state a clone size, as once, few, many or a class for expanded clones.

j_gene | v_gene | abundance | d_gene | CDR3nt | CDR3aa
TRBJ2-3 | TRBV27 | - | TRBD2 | TGTGCCAGCAGTTCTTACGGGGGGGCCCCAGATACGCAGTATTTT | CASSSYGGAPDTQYF
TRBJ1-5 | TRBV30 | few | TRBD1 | TGTGCCTGGAGCATGCCCCAGACAGGGACCTCGGCCCAGCATTTT | CAWSMPQTGTSAQHF
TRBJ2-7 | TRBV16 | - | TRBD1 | TGTGCCAGCAGCCAATCGCAGGGGGCCAGCGAGCAGTACTTC | CASSQSQGASEQYF
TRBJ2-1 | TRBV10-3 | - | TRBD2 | TGTGCCATCAGTGTAGGTAGCGGGGGATCTAGGGAGCAGTTCTTC | CAISVGSGGSREQFF
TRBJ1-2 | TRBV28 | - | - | TGTGCCACTCACTCGAGGGTTTCCGGCTATGGCTACACCTTC | CATHSRVSGYGYTF
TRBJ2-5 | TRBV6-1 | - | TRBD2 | TGTGCCAGCAGTGAGGGGGGTAGAGGCGGGGGTAGAGAGACCCAGTACTTC | CASSEGGRGGGRETQYF
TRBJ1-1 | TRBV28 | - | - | TGTGCCAGCCACGCCCCCCCAGGGATGAACACTGAAGCTTTCTTT | CASHAPPGMNTEAFF
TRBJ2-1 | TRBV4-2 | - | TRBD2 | TGTGCCAGCAGCCAAACGGCCGGGCGGGGGGGCGGGAATGAGCAGTTCTTC | CASSQTAGRGGGNEQFF
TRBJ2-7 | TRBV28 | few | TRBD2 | TGTGCCAGCAGTTTGGGGACTAGCGGGAGGCCCTTCTACGAGCAGTACTTC | CASSLGTSGRPFYEQYF
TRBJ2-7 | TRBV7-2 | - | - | TGTGCCAGCAGCTCCACGGGACACCGATACGAGCAGTACTTC | CASSSTGHRYEQYF